The clone carrying this TCR beta chain was counted at least ten times. Its antigen remains unknown. The germline V and J ends were trimmed by 1 base and 10 bases, with 8 bases remaining between them. The CDR3 length is 11 residues. The germline V gene encodes CDR1 SGDLS and CDR2 YYNGEE. MiXCR was run by TCRdb on the reads, yielding one entry per CDR3 protein. The data hold under 100,000 distinct CDR3 sequences, with 3% to 4.5% observed a single time. The entry originates in a study of T cell repertoires in cytomegalovirus infection. In the study overall: From public TCR beta signatures came an indication of both CMV infection and matching HLA type. Regarding the study as a whole: Cumulative frequency of public TCR beta families picked out carriers of CMV plus the relevant HLA. There were HLA-C-restricted CMV-specific TCR beta clonotypes dominating the ex vivo response.

The origin of this receptor is a human donor in good health (CMV status not recorded). Some clones in this sample may be carry-over from other donors' samples. V usage is TRBV9 and J usage is TRBJ1-2; no firm D call. Source material: PBMCs. Written as DNA, the CDR3 is TGTGCCAGCAGCGTAAATGGGGACTACACCTTC. It specifies CASSVNGDYTF.